The entry below describes one TCR beta chain. This sample is drawn from a study of identical twins. One entry per CDR3 protein, called by TCRdb with MiXCR from the 5' RACE reads. The sample contains 410,000 or so distinct CDR3 sequences, around a sixth of which appear only once. The sequence came from a man aged 45-65 years in good health. The source material was naive T cells sorted from blood.

CDR3 bases: TGTGCCAGCAGCCAAGACCCCCTAGCGGGGGGGGGTTCCGGGGAGCTGTTTTTT. This codes for CASSQDPLAGGGSGELFF. The genes are TRBV4-2 and TRBJ2-2; 12 bases match TRBD2. The junction had 8 bases not matched to a gene; V was cut back by 0 bases and J by 6 bases. The CDR3 loop spans 18 amino acids. Germline CDR1 reads LGHNA; CDR2 reads YNFKEQ.